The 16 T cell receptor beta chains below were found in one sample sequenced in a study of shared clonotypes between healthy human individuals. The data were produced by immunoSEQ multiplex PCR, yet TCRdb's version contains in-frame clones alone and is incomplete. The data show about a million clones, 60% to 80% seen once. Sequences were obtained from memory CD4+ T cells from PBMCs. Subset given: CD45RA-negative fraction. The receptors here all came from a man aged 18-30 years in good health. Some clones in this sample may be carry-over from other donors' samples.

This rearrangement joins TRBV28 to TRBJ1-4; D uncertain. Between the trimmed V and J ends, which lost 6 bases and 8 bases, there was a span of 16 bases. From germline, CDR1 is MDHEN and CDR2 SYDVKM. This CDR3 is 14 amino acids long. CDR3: CASSPPWGGEKLFF. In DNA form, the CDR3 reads TGTGCCAGCAGCCCTCCCTGGGGTGGGGAAAAACTGTTTTTT. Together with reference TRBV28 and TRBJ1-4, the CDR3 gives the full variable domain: DVKVTQSSRYLVKRTGEKVFLECVQDMDHENMFWYRQDPGLGLRLIYFSYDVKMKEKGDIPEGYSVSREKKERFSLILESASTNQTSMYLCASSPPWGGEKLFFGSGTQLSVL.

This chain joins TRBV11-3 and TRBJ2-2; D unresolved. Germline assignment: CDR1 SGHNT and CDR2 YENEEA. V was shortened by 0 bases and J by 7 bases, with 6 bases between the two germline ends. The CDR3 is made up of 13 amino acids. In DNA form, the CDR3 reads TGTGCCAGCAGCTTAGAACCAGGCGGGGAGCTGTTTTTT. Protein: CASSLEPGGELFF.

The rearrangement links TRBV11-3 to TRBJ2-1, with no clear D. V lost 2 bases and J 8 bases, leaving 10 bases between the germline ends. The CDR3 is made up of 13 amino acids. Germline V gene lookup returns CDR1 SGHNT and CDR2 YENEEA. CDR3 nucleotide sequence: TGTGCCAGCAGCTTAAGGGCTCGGCATGAGCAGTTCTTC. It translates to CASSLRARHEQFF. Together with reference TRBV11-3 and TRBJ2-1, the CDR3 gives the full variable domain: EAGVVQSPRYKIIEKKQPVAFWCNPISGHNTLYWYLQNLGQGPELLIRYENEEAVDDSQLPKDRFSAERLKGVDSTLKIQPAELGDSAVYLCASSLRARHEQFFGPGTRLTVL.

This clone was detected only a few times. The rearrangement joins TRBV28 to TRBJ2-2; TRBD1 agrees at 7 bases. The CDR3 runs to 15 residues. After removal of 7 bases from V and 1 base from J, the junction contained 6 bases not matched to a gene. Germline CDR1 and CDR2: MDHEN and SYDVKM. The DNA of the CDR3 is TGTGCCAGCATCCCGGGACAGCTGAACACCGGGGAGCTGTTTTTT. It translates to CASIPGQLNTGELFF.

The DNA for the CDR3 is TGTGCCACCAGCAGAGATCCGAGACTAGCGGGAGGCCGGGGAACAGATACGCAGTATTTT. This sequence encodes CATSRDPRLAGGRGTDTQYF. This rearrangement joins TRBV15 to TRBJ2-3; 13 bases agree with TRBD2. CDR1 is LNHNV and CDR2 is YYDKDF in the germline V gene (reference sequence). This CDR3 contains 20 residues. Trimming took 0 bases from V and 3 from J; bases not matched to a gene: 12.

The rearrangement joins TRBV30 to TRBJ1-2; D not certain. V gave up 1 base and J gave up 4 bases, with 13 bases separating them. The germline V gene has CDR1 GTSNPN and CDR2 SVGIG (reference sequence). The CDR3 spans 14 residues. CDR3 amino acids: CAWSGDTASYGYTF. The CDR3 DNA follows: TGTGCCTGGAGTGGAGATACAGCTTCCTATGGCTACACCTTC.

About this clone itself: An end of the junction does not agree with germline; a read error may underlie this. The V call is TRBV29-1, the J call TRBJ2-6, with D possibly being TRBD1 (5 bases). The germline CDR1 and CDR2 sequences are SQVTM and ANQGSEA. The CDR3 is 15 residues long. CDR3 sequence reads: CSVGQTYSGANGLTF. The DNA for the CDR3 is TGCAGCGTTGGACAGACCTACTCTGGGGCCAACGGCCTGACTTTC.

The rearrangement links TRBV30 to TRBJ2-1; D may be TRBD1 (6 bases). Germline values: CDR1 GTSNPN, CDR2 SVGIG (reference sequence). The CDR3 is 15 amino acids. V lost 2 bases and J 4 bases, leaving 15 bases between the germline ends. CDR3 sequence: CAWSFQVGAYNEQFF. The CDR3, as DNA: TGTGCCTGGAGTTTTCAGGTGGGGGCATACAATGAGCAGTTCTTC.

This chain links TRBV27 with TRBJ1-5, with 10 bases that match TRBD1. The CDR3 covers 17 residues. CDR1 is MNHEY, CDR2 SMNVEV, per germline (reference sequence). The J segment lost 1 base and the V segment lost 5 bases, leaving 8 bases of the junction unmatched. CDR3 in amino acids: CASSPLDRGLSNQPQHF. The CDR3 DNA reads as TGTGCCAGCAGTCCATTAGACAGGGGGCTCAGCAATCAGCCCCAGCATTTT.

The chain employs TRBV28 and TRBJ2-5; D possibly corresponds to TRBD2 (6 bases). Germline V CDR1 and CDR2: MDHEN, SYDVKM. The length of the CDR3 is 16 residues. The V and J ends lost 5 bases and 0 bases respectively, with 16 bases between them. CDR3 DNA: TGTGCCAGCAGTCCCGGGGGACCTGGGGACCAAGAGACCCAGTACTTC. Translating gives CASSPGGPGDQETQYF.

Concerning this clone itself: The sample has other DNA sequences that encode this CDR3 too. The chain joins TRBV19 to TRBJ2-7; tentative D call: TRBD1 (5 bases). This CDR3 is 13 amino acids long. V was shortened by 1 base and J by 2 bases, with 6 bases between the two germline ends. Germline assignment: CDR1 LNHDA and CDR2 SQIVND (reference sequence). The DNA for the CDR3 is TGTGCCAGTAGTATAGGGACACCCTACGAGCAGTACTTC. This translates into CASSIGTPYEQYF. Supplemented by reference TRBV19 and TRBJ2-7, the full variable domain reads DGGITQSPKYLFRKEGQNVTLSCEQNLNHDAMYWYRQDPGQGLRLIYYSQIVNDFQKGDIAEGYSVSREKKESFPLTVTSAQKNPTAFYLCASSIGTPYEQYFGPGTRLTVT.

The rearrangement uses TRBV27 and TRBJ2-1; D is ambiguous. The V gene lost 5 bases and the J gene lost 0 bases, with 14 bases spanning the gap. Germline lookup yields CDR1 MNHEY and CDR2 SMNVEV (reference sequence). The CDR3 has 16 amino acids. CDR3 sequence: CASSTHRPRSYNEQFF. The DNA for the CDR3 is TGTGCCAGCAGTACCCACAGACCTCGCTCCTACAATGAGCAGTTCTTC.

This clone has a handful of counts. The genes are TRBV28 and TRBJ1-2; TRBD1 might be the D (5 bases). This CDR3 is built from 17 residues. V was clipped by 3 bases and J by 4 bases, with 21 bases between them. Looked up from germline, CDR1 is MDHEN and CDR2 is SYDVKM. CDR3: CASSFLFRVRGSYGYTF. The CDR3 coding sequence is TGTGCCAGCAGTTTTTTGTTTAGGGTTCGGGGGTCCTATGGCTACACCTTC.

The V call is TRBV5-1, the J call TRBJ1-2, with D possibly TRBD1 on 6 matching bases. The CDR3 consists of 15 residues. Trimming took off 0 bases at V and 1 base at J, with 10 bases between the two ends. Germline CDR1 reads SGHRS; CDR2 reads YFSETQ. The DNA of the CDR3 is TGCGCCAGCAGCTTGGCAGGGGCGGGTAACTATGGCTACACCTTC. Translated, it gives CASSLAGAGNYGYTF.

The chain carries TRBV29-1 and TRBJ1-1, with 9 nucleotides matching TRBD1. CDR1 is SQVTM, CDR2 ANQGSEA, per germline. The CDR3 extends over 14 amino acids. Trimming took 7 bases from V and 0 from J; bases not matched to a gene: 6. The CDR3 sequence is CSAGYRGLNTEAFF. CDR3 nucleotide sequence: TGCAGCGCCGGCTACAGGGGGCTGAACACTGAAGCTTTCTTT.

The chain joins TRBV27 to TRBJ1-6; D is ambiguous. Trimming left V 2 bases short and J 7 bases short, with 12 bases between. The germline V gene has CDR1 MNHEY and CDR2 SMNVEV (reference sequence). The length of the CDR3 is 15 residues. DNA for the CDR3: TGTGCCAGCAGTTTAAACTTCCAGGCCAATTCACCCCTCCACTTT. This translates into CASSLNFQANSPLHF.